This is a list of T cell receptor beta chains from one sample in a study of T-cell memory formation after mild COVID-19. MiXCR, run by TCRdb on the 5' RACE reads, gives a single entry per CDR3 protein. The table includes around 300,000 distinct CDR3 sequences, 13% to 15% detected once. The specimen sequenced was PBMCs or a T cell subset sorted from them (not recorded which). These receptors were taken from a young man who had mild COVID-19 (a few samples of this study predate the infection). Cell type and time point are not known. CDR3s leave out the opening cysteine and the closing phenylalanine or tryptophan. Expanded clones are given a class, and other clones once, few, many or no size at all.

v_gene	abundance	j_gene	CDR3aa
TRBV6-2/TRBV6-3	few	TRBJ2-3	ASRRIARGISDTQY
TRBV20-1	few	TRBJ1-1	SASTVRGISEAF
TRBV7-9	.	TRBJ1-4	ASSSYGPNEKLF
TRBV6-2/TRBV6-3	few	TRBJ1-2	ASSYSDSYGYT
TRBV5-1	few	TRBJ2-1	ASSVGTGVNEQF
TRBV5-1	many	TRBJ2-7	ASRADLGYEQY
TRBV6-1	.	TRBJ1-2	ASRTTGVGYT
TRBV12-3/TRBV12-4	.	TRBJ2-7	ASSLLGDRVHEQY
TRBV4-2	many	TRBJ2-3	ASSQPGPFQY
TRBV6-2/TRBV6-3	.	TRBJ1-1	ASSYLLQGAGDTEAF
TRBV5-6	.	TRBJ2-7	ASFELAAYEQY
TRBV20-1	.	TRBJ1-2	SALTWAQGYT
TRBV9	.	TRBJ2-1	ASTRGGTGGWNEQF
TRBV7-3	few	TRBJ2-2	ASSPPGVNTGELF
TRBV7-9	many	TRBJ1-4	ASSLVSGPNEKLF
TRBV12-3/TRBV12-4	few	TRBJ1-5	ASSFGTANQPQH
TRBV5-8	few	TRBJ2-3	ASSWGSSPTDTQY
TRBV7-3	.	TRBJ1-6	ASSLRGDYSPLH
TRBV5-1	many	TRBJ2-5	ASSEDSSRETQY
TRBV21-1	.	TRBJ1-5	ASGYREAFEPQH
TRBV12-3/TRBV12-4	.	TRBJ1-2	ASSLIGGYT
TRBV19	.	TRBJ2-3	ASSGPEWVYPDTQY